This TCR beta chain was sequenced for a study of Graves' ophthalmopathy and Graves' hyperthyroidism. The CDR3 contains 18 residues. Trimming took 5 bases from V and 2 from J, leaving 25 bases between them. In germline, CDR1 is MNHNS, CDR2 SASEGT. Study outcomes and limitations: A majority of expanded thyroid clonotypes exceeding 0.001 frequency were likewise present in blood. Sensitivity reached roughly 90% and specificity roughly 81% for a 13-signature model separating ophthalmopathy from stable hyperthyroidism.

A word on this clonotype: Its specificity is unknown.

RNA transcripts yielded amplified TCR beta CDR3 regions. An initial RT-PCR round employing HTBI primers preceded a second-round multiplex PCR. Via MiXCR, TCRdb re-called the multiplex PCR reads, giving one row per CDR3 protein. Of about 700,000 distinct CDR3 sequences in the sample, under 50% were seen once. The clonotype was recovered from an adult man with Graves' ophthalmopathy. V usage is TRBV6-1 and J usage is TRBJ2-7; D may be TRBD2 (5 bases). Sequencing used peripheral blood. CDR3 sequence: CASSYGPEGSKYTYEQYF. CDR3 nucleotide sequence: TGTGCCAGCAGTTACGGTCCAGAGGGATCGAAATATACCTACGAGCAGTACTTC.